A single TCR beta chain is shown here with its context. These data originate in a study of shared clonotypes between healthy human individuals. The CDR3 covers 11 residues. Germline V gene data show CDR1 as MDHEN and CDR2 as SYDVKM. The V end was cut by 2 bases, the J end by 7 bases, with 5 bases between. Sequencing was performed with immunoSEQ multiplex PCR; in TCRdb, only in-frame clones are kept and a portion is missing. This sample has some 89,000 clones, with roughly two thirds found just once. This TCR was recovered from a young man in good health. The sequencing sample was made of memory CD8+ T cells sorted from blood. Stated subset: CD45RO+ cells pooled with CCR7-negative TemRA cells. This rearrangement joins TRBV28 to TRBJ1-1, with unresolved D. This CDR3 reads CASSLRYEAFF. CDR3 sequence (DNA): TGTGCCAGCAGTTTACGTTATGAAGCTTTCTTT.